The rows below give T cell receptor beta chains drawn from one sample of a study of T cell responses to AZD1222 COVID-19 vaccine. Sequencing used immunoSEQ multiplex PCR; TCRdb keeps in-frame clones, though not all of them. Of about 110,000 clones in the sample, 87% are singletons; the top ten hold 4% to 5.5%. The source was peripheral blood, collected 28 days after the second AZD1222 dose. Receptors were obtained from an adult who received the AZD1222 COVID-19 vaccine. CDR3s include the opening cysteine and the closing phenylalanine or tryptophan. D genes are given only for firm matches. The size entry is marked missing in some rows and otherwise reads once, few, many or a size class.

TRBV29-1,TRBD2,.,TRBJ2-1,CSVDRGGQRFF,TGCAGCGTCGATCGGGGGGGGCAGAGGTTCTTC
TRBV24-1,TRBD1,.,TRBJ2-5,CATSDATGSGETQYF,TGTGCCACCAGTGACGCGACAGGGTCGGGGGAGACCCAGTACTTC
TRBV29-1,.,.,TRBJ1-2,CSVTGQFGYTF,TGCAGCGTCACCGGACAGTTTGGCTACACCTTC
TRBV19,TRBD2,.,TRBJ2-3,CASSIDPLLAGGKTDTQYF,TGTGCCAGTAGTATAGATCCCCTCTTAGCGGGGGGGAAGACAGATACGCAGTATTTT
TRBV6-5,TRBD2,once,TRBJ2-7,CADTSGRTIYEQYF,TGTGCCGACACTAGCGGGAGGACCATATACGAGCAGTACTTC
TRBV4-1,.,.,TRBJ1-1,CASSQEYALRTEAFF,TGCGCCAGCAGCCAAGAATATGCCCTCCGCACTGAAGCTTTCTTT
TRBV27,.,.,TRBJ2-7,CASSLLGGEQYF,TGTGCCAGCAGTTTATTGGGAGGCGAGCAGTACTTC
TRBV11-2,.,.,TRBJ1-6,CASSLLGPLHF,TGTGCCAGCAGCTTACTGGGACCCCTCCACTTT
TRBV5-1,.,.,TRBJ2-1,CASSAIREQFF,TGCGCCAGCAGCGCGATCAGGGAGCAGTTCTTC
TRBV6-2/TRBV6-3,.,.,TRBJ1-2,CASSRRVGDYGYTF,TGTGCCAGCAGTCGCAGGGTCGGGGACTATGGCTACACCTTC